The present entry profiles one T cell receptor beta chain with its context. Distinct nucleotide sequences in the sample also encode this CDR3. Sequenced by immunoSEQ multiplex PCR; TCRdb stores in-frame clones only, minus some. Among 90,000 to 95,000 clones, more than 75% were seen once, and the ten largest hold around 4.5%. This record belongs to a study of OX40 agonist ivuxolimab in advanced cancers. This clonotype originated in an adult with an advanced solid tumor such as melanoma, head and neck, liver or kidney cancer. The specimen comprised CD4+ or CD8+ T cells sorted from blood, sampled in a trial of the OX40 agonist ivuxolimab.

CDR3 sequence reads: CASSLGLAKETQYF. CDR3 coding DNA: TGTGCCAGCAGCTTAGGACTAGCCAAAGAGACCCAGTACTTC. The J gene is TRBJ2-5, the V gene TRBV11-2; TRBD2 agrees at 7 bases. CDR1 and CDR2 from the germline V gene are SGHAT and FQNNGV. The CDR3 spans 14 residues. V lost 1 base and J lost 3; bases outside the gene matches: 2.